This entry lists 30 T cell receptor beta chains sequenced from one sample in a study of blood T cell repertoires in COVID-19. Profiled with immunoSEQ multiplex PCR; TCRdb holds only in-frame clones, not every one. The sample records around 100,000 clones, about 88% being singletons. Material: peripheral blood. The receptors stem from an elderly man with acute or convalescent COVID-19.

The CDR3 DNA is TGTGCCAGCAGCTCCCCAGCCGGAGGGGCTAGCACAGATACGCAGTATTTT. Protein sequence: CASSSPAGGASTDTQYF. The rearrangement links TRBV7-9 to TRBJ2-3; D is possibly TRBD2 (6 bases). CDR3 length: 17 residues. Germline values: CDR1 SEHNR, CDR2 FQNEAQ (reference sequence). The V gene lost 4 bases and the J gene lost 0 bases, with 17 bases spanning the gap.

The V gene is TRBV3-1 (or the pseudogene TRBV3-2), the J gene TRBJ1-5; a weak D match, TRBD1 (6 bases). Germline CDR1 LGHDT, CDR2 YNNKEL (reference sequence). Trimming stripped 1 base from V and 0 bases from J, with 13 bases between. The length of the CDR3 is 17 residues. The chain's CDR3 is CASSQGGGRYSNQPQHF. CDR3 DNA sequence: TGTGCCAGCAGCCAAGGGGGGGGGCGGTATAGCAATCAGCCCCAGCATTTT.

The gene calls are TRBV4-2 and TRBJ2-6, with D possibly being TRBD2 (5 bases). CDR1 and CDR2 from the germline V gene are LGHNA and YNFKEQ. V was clipped by 0 bases and J by 7 bases, with 10 bases between them. This CDR3 has 15 residues. CDR3 sequence reads: CASSQEASSANVLTF. CDR3 DNA: TGTGCCAGCAGCCAAGAGGCTAGCTCCGCCAACGTCCTGACTTTC.

The chain combines TRBV10-3 with TRBJ1-3; D remains ambiguous. The length of the CDR3 is 11 residues. V was pared by 8 bases and J by 2 bases, with 4 bases between. Germline V gives CDR1 ENHRY, CDR2 SYGVKD. CDR3 region: CAIATGNTIYF. The CDR3 nucleotides are TGTGCCATCGCGACTGGAAACACCATATATTTT.

The chain joins TRBV4-3 to TRBJ2-2, with 13 bases aligning to TRBD2. Losses at the gene ends were 4 bases for V and 6 bases for J; bases not matched to a gene: 2. The CDR3 is 15 residues long. Germline CDR1 is LGHNA and CDR2 is YSLEER. CDR3 bases: TGCGCCAGCAGCCTCGGACTAGCGGGAGCCGGGGAGCTGTTTTTT. Protein sequence: CASSLGLAGAGELFF.

The chain uses TRBV5-6 and TRBJ1-2, with 8 bases that match TRBD1. The junction had 9 bases not matched to a gene; V was cut back by 5 bases and J by 6 bases. There are 14 residues in the CDR3. The germline gives CDR1 SGHDT, CDR2 YYEEEE. CDR3 region: CASSSTGTGHGYTF. The CDR3 DNA follows: TGTGCCAGCAGTTCTACCGGGACAGGCCATGGCTACACCTTC.

CDR3 sequence reads: CASTQLAGATDTQYF. The CDR3 nucleotides are TGTGCCAGCACCCAACTAGCGGGGGCCACAGATACGCAGTATTTT. The V call is TRBV28, the J call TRBJ2-3; 11 nucleotides agree with TRBD2. Looked up from germline, CDR1 is MDHEN and CDR2 is SYDVKM. V was pared by 7 bases and J by 2 bases, with 5 bases of the junction left unmatched. This CDR3 comprises 15 residues.

V is TRBV19 and J is TRBJ2-1; maybe TRBD1 (6 bases). The CDR3 loop spans 13 amino acids. Per germline, CDR1 LNHDA and CDR2 SQIVND (reference sequence). With 5 bases removed from V and 4 bases from J, the gap between germline ends came to 9 bases. CDR3 DNA: TGTGCCAGTAGTCCCGGACAGTACAATGAGCAGTTCTTC. Amino acids: CASSPGQYNEQFF.

This sequence joins TRBV3-1 (or the pseudogene TRBV3-2) and TRBJ1-1, with 7 bases aligning to TRBD1. V was clipped by 4 bases and J by 6 bases; unmatched bases: 2. The CDR3 consists of 12 residues. Germline values: CDR1 LGHDT, CDR2 YNNKEL (reference sequence). The CDR3 sequence is CASSPTGAEAFF. In nucleotides, the CDR3 is TGTGCCAGCAGCCCAACAGGGGCTGAAGCTTTCTTT.

The CDR3 bases are TGTGCCAGCAGCCTCTACCGTAGCACGGGAGTCCTCCACAATGAGCAGTTCTTC. As protein: CASSLYRSTGVLHNEQFF. V usage is TRBV13 and J usage is TRBJ2-1; D might be TRBD2 (6 bases). The CDR3 totals 18 residues. V was shortened by 5 bases and J by 5 bases, with 25 bases between the two germline ends. Per the germline V gene, CDR1 is PRHDT and CDR2 is FYEKMQ (reference sequence).

The chain is built from TRBV6-4 and TRBJ2-6, with 10 bases matching TRBD1. Trimming took 5 bases from V and 2 from J; bases not matched to a gene: 3. CDR3 size: 16 residues. Germline V gene sequence: CDR1 MRHNA, CDR2 SNTAGT. This CDR3 reads CASSPGTGAGANVLTF. The CDR3 nucleotides are TGTGCCAGCAGTCCCGGGACAGGGGCTGGGGCCAACGTCCTGACTTTC.

This clone was recorded only once. This chain links TRBV5-1 with TRBJ2-1; 11 nucleotides line up with TRBD2. The CDR3 is made up of 16 amino acids. After removal of 0 bases from V and 4 bases from J, the junction contained 3 bases not matched to a gene. Germline V gene lookup returns CDR1 SGHRS and CDR2 YFSETQ. CDR3: CASSLGGLAEYNEQFF. The CDR3 DNA reads as TGCGCCAGCAGCTTGGGGGGACTAGCGGAATACAATGAGCAGTTCTTC.

The chain combines TRBV7-6 with TRBJ2-7, with 10 bases lining up with TRBD2. CDR1 is SGHVS, CDR2 FNYEAQ, per germline. Germline trimming cut 4 bases from V and 2 bases from J; bases unmatched to any gene: 2. The CDR3 consists of 14 residues. The CDR3 protein is CASSSTSGPYEQYF. For the CDR3, the DNA is TGTGCCAGCAGCTCGACTAGCGGGCCCTACGAGCAGTACTTC.

This clone was seen once. V gene TRBV7-9 combines with J gene TRBJ2-3; TRBD2 aligns across 9 bases. With 1 base clipped from V and 2 bases from J, the junction kept 7 bases outside the gene matches. CDR3 length equals 17 residues. The germline V gene has CDR1 SEHNR and CDR2 FQNEAQ (reference sequence). The CDR3: CASSLEGAGGPTDTQYF. The DNA of the CDR3 is TGTGCCAGCAGCTTAGAGGGGGCGGGAGGGCCCACAGATACGCAGTATTTT.

The rearrangement joins TRBV18 to TRBJ2-5; 11 bases align to TRBD2. CDR1 is KGHSH and CDR2 is LQKENI in the germline V gene. V was pared by 2 bases and J by 0 bases, with 2 bases of the junction left unmatched. The CDR3 length is 16 residues. CDR3 coding DNA: TGTGCCAGCTCACCAATAGCGGGAGGGTACCAAGAGACCCAGTACTTC. It translates to CASSPIAGGYQETQYF. Variable domain in full (rest from reference TRBV18 and TRBJ2-5): NAGVMQNPRHLVRRRGQEARLRCSPMKGHSHVYWYRQLPEEGLKFMVYLQKENIIDESGMPKERFSAEFPKEGPSILRIQQVVRGDSAAYFCASSPIAGGYQETQYFGPGTRLLVL.

The chain recombines TRBV6-1 with TRBJ2-6; D not resolved. Trimming removed 10 bases at V and 0 bases at J, with 13 bases between. CDR1 MNHNS and CDR2 SASEGT come from the germline V gene. The CDR3 runs 15 residues. The CDR3 region is CATWSANSGANVLTF. CDR3 DNA sequence: TGTGCCACCTGGTCAGCGAACTCTGGGGCCAACGTCCTGACTTTC.

V is TRBV7-3 and J is TRBJ2-1; maybe TRBD2 (6 bases). The CDR3 consists of 13 residues. The V gene's germline CDR1 is SGHTA and CDR2 FQGTGA. The germline V and J ends were trimmed by 8 bases and 10 bases, with 18 bases remaining between them. The CDR3 reads CASASTGAGEQFF. The CDR3 DNA sequence: TGTGCCAGCGCAAGTACTGGGGCGGGGGAGCAGTTCTTC.

The chain links TRBV24-1 to TRBJ2-5, with D maybe TRBD1 (5 bases). From germline, CDR1 is KGHDR and CDR2 SFDVKD. This CDR3 contains 15 residues. V dropped 4 bases and J dropped 1 base, with 12 bases sitting between them. CDR3 nucleotides: TGTGCCACCAGTGACCCCGGACACCGCCAAGAGACCCAGTACTTC. It specifies CATSDPGHRQETQYF.

This clone was picked up one time. CDR3 sequence (DNA): TGTGCCAGCACTCCGGACAGCCCCCGCAATCAGCCCCAGCATTTT. Encoded protein: CASTPDSPRNQPQHF. This chain connects TRBV28 to TRBJ1-5; perhaps TRBD1 as D (6 bases). V was trimmed by 7 bases and J by 2 bases, leaving 15 bases between them. The germline gives CDR1 MDHEN, CDR2 SYDVKM. This CDR3 spans 15 amino acids.

This clone has just one count. The chain employs TRBV6-5 and TRBJ2-7; possible D gene TRBD1, 5 bases. V lost 2 bases, J lost 2 bases, and 7 bases lay in between. The V gene's germline CDR1 is MNHEY and CDR2 SVGAGI. The CDR3 runs 13 residues. DNA for the CDR3: TGTGCCAGCAGTTACCAGGGCCCCTACGAGCAGTACTTC. Amino acid sequence: CASSYQGPYEQYF.

This rearrangement joins TRBV4-3 to TRBJ1-6; D is undetermined. This CDR3 has 13 residues. Germline V gene data show CDR1 as LGHNA and CDR2 as YSLEER. Trimming pared 0 bases from V and 7 bases from J, leaving 4 bases between. In nucleotides, the CDR3 is TGCGCCAGCAGCCAAGACGAGAATTCACCCCTCCACTTT. Translation gives CASSQDENSPLHF.

This chain links TRBV19 with TRBJ1-5, with TRBD1 as a possible D gene (6 bases). V was trimmed by 4 bases and J by 7 bases, leaving 14 bases between them. Looked up from germline, CDR1 is LNHDA and CDR2 is SQIVND (reference sequence). The CDR3 consists of 14 residues. The CDR3 reads CASSRGGPGQPQHF. The CDR3 DNA sequence: TGTGCCAGTAGTAGGGGGGGCCCGGGGCAGCCCCAGCATTTT.

This chain joins TRBV7-9 and TRBJ1-5; D perhaps matches TRBD1 (5 bases). Trimming removed 0 bases from V and 7 bases from J, with 10 bases in between. CDR1 SEHNR and CDR2 FQNEAQ come from the germline V gene (reference sequence). The CDR3 totals 14 residues. Here the CDR3 reads CASSLAGASQPQHF. In nucleotides, the CDR3 is TGTGCCAGCAGCTTAGCAGGGGCGTCACAGCCCCAGCATTTT.

V gene TRBV28 combines with J gene TRBJ2-1; TRBD2 is a possible D gene (6 bases). V gave up 5 bases and J gave up 7 bases, with 18 bases separating them. This CDR3 has 15 amino acids. From germline, CDR1 is MDHEN and CDR2 SYDVKM. The CDR3 bases are TGTGCCAGCAGTCTGACTAGAGTTCGCTCGAATGAGCAGTTCTTC. Its translation is CASSLTRVRSNEQFF.

J is TRBJ2-7 and V is TRBV6-5, with 7 nucleotides matching TRBD2. The J segment lost 0 bases and the V segment lost 2 bases, leaving 1 base of the junction unmatched. The CDR3 length is 14 residues. Germline lookup yields CDR1 MNHEY and CDR2 SVGAGI. CDR3 nucleotides: TGTGCCAGCAGTTACGAGCGGGACTCCTACGAGCAGTACTTC. Protein: CASSYERDSYEQYF.

The rearrangement links TRBV6-1 to TRBJ1-4; D unresolved. The V end was cut by 2 bases, the J end by 3 bases, with 13 bases between. CDR1 and CDR2 from the germline V gene are MNHNS and SASEGT. The CDR3 consists of 16 residues. DNA of the CDR3: TGTGCCAGCAGTGAAAATGGCAGGATCCCTAATGAAAAACTGTTTTTT. It encodes CASSENGRIPNEKLFF.

V usage is TRBV13 and J usage is TRBJ2-3; 14 bases map to TRBD2. The CDR3 extends over 17 amino acids. Trimming removed 5 bases from V and 3 bases from J; junction bases left unmatched: 7. In germline, CDR1 is PRHDT, CDR2 FYEKMQ (reference sequence). CDR3 in amino acids: CASSTQGLAGATDTQYF. CDR3 DNA: TGTGCCAGCAGCACCCAGGGACTAGCGGGAGCTACAGATACGCAGTATTTT.

The chain recombines TRBV14 with TRBJ2-1, with D possibly being TRBD2 (6 bases). Germline values: CDR1 SGHDN, CDR2 FVKESK. Trimming stripped 4 bases from V and 4 bases from J, with 8 bases between. This CDR3 spans 13 amino acids. The CDR3 region has the DNA TGTGCCAGCAGCCTAGGGACTTACAATGAGCAGTTCTTC. Its translation: CASSLGTYNEQFF.

The chain employs TRBV19 and TRBJ1-1; 8 bases map to TRBD1. Per the germline V gene, CDR1 is LNHDA and CDR2 is SQIVND (reference sequence). The V segment lost 6 bases and the J segment 3 bases; nucleotides outside the gene matches: 6. The CDR3 has 14 residues. The CDR3 sequence: CASRALDRDTEAFF. The CDR3 DNA follows: TGTGCCAGTAGGGCCCTGGACAGGGACACTGAAGCTTTCTTT.

The chain uses TRBV28 and TRBJ2-2; a possible D gene is TRBD1 (6 bases). The CDR3 totals 20 residues. V lost 5 bases, J lost 2 bases, and 27 bases lay in between. Germline CDR1 is MDHEN and CDR2 is SYDVKM. The CDR3 DNA reads as TGTGCCAGCAGTCCAAGGGCCCTGGGACAAACCCCAGTCAACACCGGGGAGCTGTTTTTT. The encoded protein is CASSPRALGQTPVNTGELFF. Drawing the rest from reference TRBV28 and TRBJ2-2, the complete variable domain is DVKVTQSSRYLVKRTGEKVFLECVQDMDHENMFWYRQDPGLGLRLIYFSYDVKMKEKGDIPEGYSVSREKKERFSLILESASTNQTSMYLCASSPRALGQTPVNTGELFFGEGSRLTVL.